Below are 31 T cell receptor beta chains sequenced from a single sample in a study of blood T cell repertoires in COVID-19. This table comes from immunoSEQ multiplex PCR, and its TCRdb copy is limited to in-frame clones, with some not included. The sample has 490,000 or so clones, less than 90% seen once; the top ten hold 8% to 9.5%. The sequenced sample consisted of PBMCs or T cells enriched from blood (not recorded which). The receptors derive from a woman aged 60-70 years who had recovered from COVID-19.

The chain recombines TRBV18 with TRBJ2-7, with 9 bases identical to TRBD2. The length of the CDR3 is 13 residues. V lost 3 bases, J lost 5 bases, and 2 bases stayed unmatched. The germline CDR1 and CDR2 sequences are KGHSH and LQKENI. CDR3 DNA sequence: TGTGCCAGCTCACCGGGACTAGCTCACGAGCAGTACGTC. Its translation is CASSPGLAHEQYV.

The genes are TRBV30 and TRBJ2-2; possibly TRBD2 for D (5 bases). Per germline, CDR1 GTSNPN and CDR2 SVGIG (reference sequence). Trimming took 4 bases from V and 6 from J, leaving 15 bases between them. This CDR3 has 14 amino acids. CDR3 sequence: CAWTQRGLSGELFF. In DNA form, the CDR3 reads TGTGCCTGGACACAAAGAGGGTTGTCCGGGGAGCTGTTTTTT. Together with reference TRBV30 and TRBJ2-2, the CDR3 gives the full variable domain: SQTIHQWPATLVQPVGSPLSLECTVEGTSNPNLYWYRQAAGRGLQLLFYSVGIGQISSEVPQNLSASRPQDRQFILSSKKLLLSDSGFYLCAWTQRGLSGELFFGEGSRLTVL.

The chain couples TRBV6-5 to TRBJ1-6; 7 bases match TRBD1. This CDR3 spans 12 amino acids. V lost 5 bases and J lost 8; bases outside the gene matches: 0. CDR1 MNHEY and CDR2 SVGAGI come from the germline V gene. CDR3 sequence reads: CASSTGDSPLHF. The CDR3 nucleotides read TGTGCCAGCAGTACAGGGGATTCACCCCTCCACTTT.

V gene TRBV12-5 combines with J gene TRBJ2-1, with TRBD2 matching 11 bases. CDR3 length: 16 residues. The germline CDR1 and CDR2 sequences are LGHNT and FRNRAP. V dropped 8 bases and J dropped 5; count of bases not matched to a gene: 11. CDR3: CASSLGTSGFHNEQFF. The CDR3, as DNA: TGTGCTAGTAGCCTCGGGACTAGCGGTTTCCACAATGAGCAGTTCTTC.

The chain joins TRBV6-1 to TRBJ1-4, with unresolved D. This CDR3 region has 17 residues. Trimming removed 1 base at V and 4 bases at J, with 16 bases between. Germline V lookup: CDR1 MNHNS, CDR2 SASEGT. The CDR3 spells CASSEERRRRRNEKLFF. The CDR3 bases are TGTGCCAGCAGTGAAGAGAGGCGGAGGAGGCGTAATGAAAAACTGTTTTTT.

J is TRBJ1-5 and V is TRBV11-2, with 7 bases fitting TRBD1. V trimming: 6 bases; J trimming: 5 bases; junction bases outside the gene matches: 4. CDR3 length: 13 amino acids. Germline-derived CDR1 and CDR2 are SGHAT and FQNNGV. As DNA, the CDR3 is TGTGCCAGCAGGGCTACAGGGGATCAGCCCCAGCATTTT. Amino acids: CASRATGDQPQHF.

The CDR3, as DNA: TGTGCCAGCTCACTATCGCGACAGGTCGGATTGGGGGAGCTGTTTTTT. Translating gives CASSLSRQVGLGELFF. The chain combines TRBV18 with TRBJ2-2, with a tentative D call TRBD1 (6 bases). Trimming removed 4 bases at V and 8 bases at J, with 20 bases between. CDR3 length: 16 amino acids. CDR1 and CDR2 (germline): KGHSH, LQKENI.

V and J are TRBV24-1 and TRBJ2-1; D is uncertain. Per the germline V gene, CDR1 is KGHDR and CDR2 is SFDVKD. This CDR3 contains 14 residues. The V end was cut by 6 bases, the J end by 0 bases, with 8 bases between. The chain's CDR3 is CATSSWASYNEQFF. The DNA of the CDR3 is TGTGCCACCAGTAGTTGGGCCTCCTACAATGAGCAGTTCTTC.

J is TRBJ2-5 and V is TRBV4-1; 12 bases are a match to TRBD2. Germline V gene data show CDR1 as MGHRA and CDR2 as YSYEKL. The length of the CDR3 is 17 residues. Unmatched junction bases numbered 9, after V lost 2 bases and J lost 5 bases. CDR3 in amino acids: CASSQPWTSGARETQYF. CDR3 DNA sequence: TGCGCCAGCAGCCAACCCTGGACTAGCGGGGCTAGGGAGACCCAGTACTTC.

This clone appeared a single time. This rearrangement joins TRBV2 to TRBJ1-2, with no clear D. The ends were cut back, 2 bases at V and 3 bases at J, with 7 bases in the middle. Germline V gene lookup returns CDR1 SNHLY and CDR2 FYNNEI. The CDR3 extends over 13 amino acids. CDR3 protein: CASSETGYYGYTF. The CDR3 nucleotides are TGTGCCAGCAGTGAAACGGGGTACTATGGCTACACCTTC. Together with reference TRBV2 and TRBJ1-2, the CDR3 gives the full variable domain: EPEVTQTPSHQVTQMGQEVILRCVPISNHLYFYWYRQILGQKVEFLVSFYNNEISEKSEIFDDQFSVERPDGSNFTLKIRSTKLEDSAMYFCASSETGYYGYTFGSGTRLTVV.

J is TRBJ2-6 and V is TRBV15; TRBD1 matches at 10 bases. With 0 bases clipped from V and 1 base from J, the junction kept 6 bases outside the gene matches. This CDR3 is 19 amino acids long. CDR1 and CDR2 from the germline V gene are LNHNV and YYDKDF (reference sequence). The chain's CDR3 is CATSRDFDRGRSGANVLTF. CDR3 sequence (DNA): TGTGCCACCAGCAGAGATTTCGACAGGGGGCGATCTGGGGCCAACGTCCTGACTTTC.

The chain carries TRBV5-5 and TRBJ1-2; 10 bases fit TRBD1. This CDR3 comprises 14 residues. CDR1 SGHKS and CDR2 YYEKEE come from the germline V gene (reference sequence). Unmatched junction bases numbered 7, after V lost 4 bases and J lost 7 bases. The CDR3 DNA reads TGTGCCAGCAGCCCTGGACAGGGGGAGGGTGGCTACACCTTC. This gives the protein CASSPGQGEGGYTF.

This chain connects TRBV4-1 to TRBJ1-6; 7 nucleotides line up with TRBD1. The CDR3 covers 17 residues. V lost 1 base to trimming and J lost 5 bases; unmatched junction nucleotides: 8. In germline, CDR1 is MGHRA, CDR2 YSYEKL. The CDR3 DNA reads as TGCGCCAGCAGCCAAGGGGCGACAGGGTTAAATAATTCACCCCTCCACTTT. The encoded protein is CASSQGATGLNNSPLHF.

This clone was seen only once. The chain uses TRBV10-3 and TRBJ2-1; TRBD1 matches at 7 bases. The CDR3 covers 16 residues. With V trimmed by 6 bases and J by 4 bases, 12 bases remained unmatched. From germline, CDR1 is ENHRY and CDR2 SYGVKD. The CDR3 DNA reads TGTGCCATCAGCACAGGGGTCGCCTCCATTTACAATGAGCAGTTCTTC. It specifies CAISTGVASIYNEQFF.

The chain joins TRBV12-5 to TRBJ2-3, with D perhaps TRBD2 (5 bases). V lost 6 bases to trimming and J lost 9 bases, with 10 bases between them. The CDR3 is 11 residues long. Germline lookup yields CDR1 LGHNT and CDR2 FRNRAP. The CDR3: CASGPSGTQYF. The CDR3 DNA sequence: TGTGCTAGTGGCCCATCGGGGACGCAGTATTTT.

The CDR3 region has the DNA TGTGCCAGCAGCATCGTGATAGCGCCGTGGACAGATACGCAGTATTTT. This gives the protein CASSIVIAPWTDTQYF. This chain joins TRBV21-1 and TRBJ2-3; TRBD2, the table's D call, was not compared with the DNA. TRBV21-1 is tagged as a pseudogene. CDR3 length: 16 amino acids.

The genes are TRBV14 and TRBJ2-7, with 7 bases fitting TRBD1. The CDR3 runs 13 residues. V was clipped by 2 bases and J by 4 bases; unmatched bases: 2. CDR1 is SGHDN, CDR2 FVKESK, per germline. In nucleotides, the CDR3 is TGTGCCAGCAGCCAAACGGGACAGTACGAGCAGTACTTC. Protein sequence: CASSQTGQYEQYF.

V and J are TRBV7-8 and TRBJ2-7, with D perhaps TRBD2 (5 bases). This CDR3 is built from 14 residues. In germline, CDR1 is SGHVS, CDR2 FQNEAQ. V lost 2 bases, J lost 5 bases, and 13 bases lay in between. The CDR3 protein is CASSLLTLGDEQYF. The CDR3 nucleotides read TGTGCCAGCAGCTTATTGACGCTCGGGGACGAGCAGTACTTC.

The chain combines TRBV3-1 (or the pseudogene TRBV3-2) with TRBJ1-2; 7 bases map to TRBD1. The trim removed 4 bases at V and 6 bases at J, leaving 11 bases unmatched. The CDR3 spans 15 residues. The germline CDR1 and CDR2 sequences are LGHDT and YNNKEL (reference sequence). Here the CDR3 DNA reads TGTGCCAGCAGCCCCAACAGGGGTTTTACGGATGGCTACACCTTC. This sequence encodes CASSPNRGFTDGYTF.

The chain is built from TRBV10-3 and TRBJ2-7; weak D call: TRBD1 (6 bases). The CDR3 length is 11 residues. CDR1 and CDR2 from the germline V gene are ENHRY and SYGVKD. The DNA for the CDR3 is TGTGCTCTCGGACAGTCCTACGAGCAGTACGTC. Translation gives CALGQSYEQYV.

V is TRBV27 and J is TRBJ1-2, with D possibly TRBD1 on 6 matching bases. This CDR3 contains 14 residues. V lost 4 bases and J lost 4, with 13 bases in between. Germline V gene sequence: CDR1 MNHEY, CDR2 SMNVEV (reference sequence). Written as DNA, the CDR3 is TGTGCCAGCAGTTCCCTAGGGGGGGGCTATGGCTACACCTTC. Amino acid sequence: CASSSLGGGYGYTF.

The genes are TRBV4-1 and TRBJ1-6; TRBD1 matches 8 bases. The CDR3 totals 15 residues. Trimming removed 2 bases from V and 10 bases from J; junction bases left unmatched: 7. The germline V gene has CDR1 MGHRA and CDR2 YSYEKL. The CDR3 DNA is TGCGCCAGCAGCCAAACCGGGACAGGAGTATCACCCCTCCACTTT. Protein: CASSQTGTGVSPLHF.

This clone occurred once. The rearrangement joins TRBV29-1 to TRBJ1-1; D is unresolved. V lost 5 bases and J 4 bases, leaving 11 bases between the germline ends. Germline V CDR1 and CDR2: SQVTM, ANQGSEA. CDR3 size: 12 residues. The CDR3 sequence is CSVNRGLTEAFF. CDR3 coding DNA: TGCAGCGTTAATCGCGGGCTCACTGAAGCTTTCTTT.

The CDR3: CASSSRPGLAGGPTDTQYF. The CDR3 nucleotides read TGTGCCAGCAGCAGCCGCCCGGGACTAGCGGGGGGGCCTACAGATACGCAGTATTTT. The rearrangement uses TRBV21-1 and TRBJ2-3; the tabulated D call, TRBD2, remains unverified against the DNA. TRBV21-1 is termed a pseudogene. This CDR3 region has 19 residues.

V and J are TRBV5-4 and TRBJ2-7; no reliable D call. Germline V CDR1 and CDR2: SGHNT, YYREEE (reference sequence). The V and J ends lost 1 base and 2 bases respectively, with 10 bases between them. This CDR3 has 14 amino acids. The CDR3 DNA reads TGTGCCAGCAGCTTGACCCGCGTGACCTACGAGCAGTACGTC. This translates into CASSLTRVTYEQYV.

The gene calls are TRBV10-3 and TRBJ1-2; D might be TRBD1 (6 bases). The CDR3 runs 14 residues. Germline V gene sequence: CDR1 ENHRY, CDR2 SYGVKD. Trimming stripped 5 bases from V and 7 bases from J, with 17 bases between. As DNA, the CDR3 is TGTGCCATCAGTCCCTCGCAGGGGCAGAGTGGCTACACCTTC. Protein sequence: CAISPSQGQSGYTF.

V gene TRBV3-1 (or the pseudogene TRBV3-2) combines with J gene TRBJ2-2, with D maybe TRBD2 (5 bases). Between the trimmed V and J ends, which lost 6 bases and 0 bases, there was a span of 11 bases. The CDR3 has 15 amino acids. The germline V gene has CDR1 LGHDT and CDR2 YNNKEL (reference sequence). CDR3 sequence: CASRLLAANTGELFF. CDR3 coding DNA: TGTGCCAGCAGGCTCCTAGCTGCGAACACCGGGGAGCTGTTTTTT.

In this sample, this clone turned up once. The genes are TRBV9 and TRBJ1-1, with a possible D match to TRBD1 (5 bases). Per the germline V gene, CDR1 is SGDLS and CDR2 is YYNGEE. The CDR3 has 13 residues. V lost 1 base to trimming and J lost 9 bases, with 13 bases between them. CDR3 DNA: TGTGCCAGCAGCGTAAGTCAGGGAGGGAAAGCTTTCTTT. Translation: CASSVSQGGKAFF.

This sequence joins TRBV19 and TRBJ2-2, with D perhaps matching TRBD2 (6 bases). V lost 3 bases to trimming and J lost 4 bases, with 12 bases between them. This CDR3 contains 15 residues. Germline V gene data show CDR1 as LNHDA and CDR2 as SQIVND (reference sequence). The CDR3 nucleotides read TGTGCCAGTAGTATGTTCGGGGGAGGCACCGGGGAGCTGTTTTTT. Its protein is CASSMFGGGTGELFF.

The chain uses TRBV6-5 and TRBJ1-1; 8 positions match TRBD1. The CDR3 has 15 residues. V was clipped by 6 bases and J by 4 bases; unmatched bases: 10. The germline V gene has CDR1 MNHEY and CDR2 SVGAGI. DNA of the CDR3: TGTGCCAGCAGGGCCCGGGACAGGAGGTCCACTGAAGCTTTCTTT. Residues: CASRARDRRSTEAFF.

This chain links TRBV10-3 with TRBJ1-3; maybe TRBD1 (6 bases). This CDR3 comprises 15 residues. Per the germline V gene, CDR1 is ENHRY and CDR2 is SYGVKD. V lost 6 bases, J lost 0 bases, and 12 bases lay in between. CDR3 sequence (DNA): TGTGCCATCAGCGGCCAGGGGACCTCTGGAAACACCATATATTTT. Translated: CAISGQGTSGNTIYF.